Below, 32 T cell receptor beta chains from the same sample are listed, as sequenced in a study of T-cell memory formation after mild COVID-19 (dated by TCRdb to the early 2020s). The method was 5' RACE. The sequencer was an Illumina NovaSeq 6000. Using fastp at Q25 and MiXCR, TCRdb reprocessed the public reads and kept productive beta chains. Each entry is one CDR3 protein sequence, shown with its most common DNA and genes. This sample holds fewer than 200,000 distinct CDR3 sequences; around 18% were observed only once. The top ten hold more than 3% of the sample. The sample was PBMCs or a T cell subset sorted from them (not recorded which). The source of these receptors is a man between 18 and 29 years old who had mild COVID-19 (a few samples of this study predate the infection). The sample titles of this study are shuffled in the database, so cell type and time point are left out; the donor was told from shared clones.

This clonotype was picked up a small number of times. DNA of the CDR3: TGTGCCAGCAGCCCACAGAGCGGATACTACGAGCAGTACGTC. The encoded protein is CASSPQSGYYEQYV. The J gene is TRBJ2-7, the V gene TRBV7-2; D possibly corresponds to TRBD2 (5 bases). The germline V gene has CDR1 SGHTA and CDR2 FQGNSA. The CDR3 totals 14 residues. Trimming removed 5 bases from V and 3 bases from J, with 14 bases in between.

This clonotype was detected a few times. The V call is TRBV5-1, the J call TRBJ1-4; D might be TRBD1 (6 bases). V dropped 0 bases and J dropped 8 bases, with 11 bases sitting between them. The CDR3 runs 14 residues. Germline values: CDR1 SGHRS, CDR2 YFSETQ. The CDR3 DNA follows: TGCGCCAGCAGCTTGGGAGACAGGTTCGAAAAACTGTTTTTT. Protein: CASSLGDRFEKLFF.

The genes are TRBV24-1 and TRBJ2-1; weak D call: TRBD2 (7 bases). Germline V CDR1 and CDR2: KGHDR, SFDVKD. The CDR3 covers 14 residues. V was clipped by 7 bases and J by 9 bases, with 18 bases between them. The CDR3 coding sequence is TGTGCCACCAGGGGGGGGGCCTGGGATTTTGAGCAGTTCTTC. It translates to CATRGGAWDFEQFF.

This rearrangement joins TRBV18 to TRBJ2-7; D is unresolved. CDR3 size: 13 residues. CDR1 is KGHSH and CDR2 is LQKENI in the germline V gene. V was shortened by 1 base and J by 4 bases, with 8 bases between the two germline ends. The CDR3 here is CASSPQSEYEQYV. The CDR3 nucleotides read TGTGCCAGCTCACCACAAAGCGAATACGAGCAGTACGTC.

The chain combines TRBV5-5 with TRBJ1-2; a weak D match, TRBD1 (5 bases). From germline, CDR1 is SGHKS and CDR2 YYEKEE (reference sequence). CDR3 size: 16 residues. V lost 4 bases to trimming and J lost 0 bases, with 16 bases between them. The CDR3 sequence is CASSVPTATANYGYTF. In nucleotides, the CDR3 is TGTGCCAGCAGCGTTCCGACAGCAACAGCTAACTATGGCTACACCTTC.

This clonotype was seen many times. This chain connects TRBV5-1 to TRBJ2-5, with D unresolved. The V end lost 0 bases, the J end lost 1 base, and 7 bases lay between the germline ends. Germline V gene data show CDR1 as SGHRS and CDR2 as YFSETQ. The CDR3 is 14 residues long. The CDR3 sequence is CASSLAAGQETQYF. For the CDR3, the DNA is TGCGCCAGCAGCTTGGCGGCAGGCCAAGAGACCCAGTACTTC.

This rearrangement joins TRBV4-3 to TRBJ2-3, with D perhaps matching TRBD2 (7 bases). Trimming shortened V by 3 bases and J by 2 bases, and 15 bases separated the two germline ends. CDR3 length equals 16 residues. CDR1 and CDR2 from the germline V gene are LGHNA and YSLEER. CDR3 in DNA: TGCGCCAGCAGCCACGGGGGGCCGGGCCTCACAGATACGCAGTATTTT. Its translation is CASSHGGPGLTDTQYF.

This clonotype was recorded many times. The CDR3 nucleotides are TGTGCCAGCACCCGGGAGGGGGCTGAAGCTTTCTTT. As protein: CASTREGAEAFF. The chain employs TRBV12-3 or TRBV12-4 and TRBJ1-1; maybe TRBD1 (6 bases). This CDR3 spans 12 amino acids. Trimming took off 7 bases at V and 6 bases at J, with 12 bases between the two ends.

To note about this clonotype: This may be a read error, as it is one base from a much larger clone. The chain combines TRBV5-1 with TRBJ2-3; D might be TRBD2 (5 bases). V dropped 2 bases and J dropped 4 bases, with 8 bases sitting between them. CDR3 length: 13 residues. From germline, CDR1 is SGHRS and CDR2 YFSETQ. The DNA of the CDR3 is TGCGCCAGCAGCTTTAGCGTGGCAGATACGCAGTATTTT. This sequence encodes CASSFSVADTQYF. Combining the CDR3 with reference TRBV5-1 and TRBJ2-3 gives the whole variable domain KAGVTQTPRYLIKTRGQQVTLSCSPISGHRSVSWYQQTPGQGLQFLFEYFSETQRNKGNFPGRFSGRQFSNSRSEMNVSTLELGDSALYLCASSFSVADTQYFGPGTRLTVL.

Many counts were recorded for this clonotype. The chain links TRBV28 to TRBJ2-3; 8 bases line up with TRBD1. Trimming cost V 3 bases and J 6 bases; bases outside gene matches: 5. This CDR3 is 14 amino acids long. Germline CDR1 and CDR2: MDHEN and SYDVKM. The CDR3 loop is CASSFSDRGDTQYF. The CDR3 DNA sequence: TGTGCCAGCAGTTTCTCCGACAGGGGTGATACGCAGTATTTT.

The V gene is TRBV28, the J gene TRBJ2-7; the match to TRBD1 covers 11 bases. V trimming: 3 bases; J trimming: 9 bases; junction bases outside the gene matches: 4. CDR3 length equals 13 residues. Per germline, CDR1 MDHEN and CDR2 SYDVKM. CDR3 nucleotides: TGTGCCAGCAGTTTCTCGGACAGGGGGCCGCAGTACGTC. Amino acid sequence: CASSFSDRGPQYV.

J is TRBJ2-5 and V is TRBV5-1; weak D call: TRBD1 (7 bases). Germline V CDR1 and CDR2: SGHRS, YFSETQ. The CDR3 is made up of 14 amino acids. V lost 3 bases, J lost 5 bases, and 14 bases lay in between. CDR3 sequence (DNA): TGCGCCAGCAGCTACGGACAGGCGGGGGAGACCCAGTACTTC. This sequence encodes CASSYGQAGETQYF.

This clonotype came up a few times. The V and J genes are TRBV11-1 and TRBJ2-1; 9 bases fit TRBD1. The CDR3 is made up of 16 amino acids. Germline-derived CDR1 and CDR2 are SGHAT and FQDESV (reference sequence). Trimming cost V 3 bases and J 8 bases; bases outside gene matches: 11. The CDR3 coding sequence is TGTGCCAGCAGCTTTCGGCCGGGACAGGGAAAGTATGAGCAGTTCTTC. Encoded protein: CASSFRPGQGKYEQFF.

The chain has TRBV12-5 and TRBJ1-5, with unresolved D. The CDR3 totals 13 residues. Germline lookup yields CDR1 LGHNT and CDR2 FRNRAP. V was trimmed by 6 bases and J by 12 bases, leaving 18 bases between them. The DNA of the CDR3 is TGTGCTAGTGGATCAACCGACGGTGGACTCCAGCATTTT. Amino acids: CASGSTDGGLQHF.

This chain connects TRBV20-1 to TRBJ2-6, with D unresolved. Germline-derived CDR1 and CDR2 are DFQATT and SNEGSKA (reference sequence). The CDR3 is 15 amino acids. Trimming stripped 6 bases from V and 0 bases from J, with 12 bases between. The DNA of the CDR3 is TGCAGTGCCCCGGACCCGAGCTCTGGGGCCAACGTCCTGACTTTC. This gives the protein CSAPDPSSGANVLTF.

The genes are TRBV7-2 and TRBJ2-1; possible D gene TRBD1, 5 bases. Germline CDR1 reads SGHTA; CDR2 reads FQGNSA. This CDR3 spans 14 amino acids. Deletions cut 3 bases from V and 6 bases from J, with 12 bases between. The CDR3 reads CASSFQGSSNEQFF. The CDR3 nucleotides are TGTGCCAGCAGCTTCCAGGGATCCAGCAATGAGCAGTTCTTC. The full variable domain, in which reference TRBV7-2 and TRBJ2-1 provide the parts outside the CDR3, is GAGVSQSPSNKVTEKGKDVELRCDPISGHTALYWYRQSLGQGLEFLIYFQGNSAPDKSGLPSDRFSAERTGGSVSTLTIQRTQQEDSAVYLCASSFQGSSNEQFFGPGTRLTVL.

The gene calls are TRBV10-3 and TRBJ1-6; no definite D call. The CDR3 is 14 amino acids. Germline CDR1 ENHRY, CDR2 SYGVKD. Deletions cut 3 bases from V and 7 bases from J, with 10 bases between. The CDR3 DNA follows: TGTGCCATCAGTGAAGGAGGCTTGAATTCACCCCTCCACTTT. The encoded protein is CAISEGGLNSPLHF.

There are a few counts of this clonotype. The J gene is TRBJ2-2, the V gene TRBV12-3 or TRBV12-4; 7 nucleotides line up with TRBD2. V trimming: 2 bases; J trimming: 6 bases; junction bases outside the gene matches: 6. The CDR3 spans 15 residues. In nucleotides, the CDR3 is TGTGCCAGCAGTTTACGGGGAGGGGAAGCCGGGGAGCTGTTTTTT. This encodes CASSLRGGEAGELFF.

V is TRBV2 and J is TRBJ2-5; D may be TRBD1 (5 bases). V was cut by 7 bases and J by 5 bases, with 11 bases left in between. This CDR3 has 12 amino acids. Looked up from germline, CDR1 is SNHLY and CDR2 is FYNNEI. CDR3 DNA: TGTGCCAGCACAGGGTCCGGGGAGACCCAGTACTTC. The encoded protein is CASTGSGETQYF.

This rearrangement joins TRBV12-3 or TRBV12-4 to TRBJ2-3, with 8 bases identical to TRBD1. V dropped 2 bases and J dropped 4; count of bases not matched to a gene: 8. CDR3 length: 16 residues. The CDR3 DNA reads as TGTGCCAGCAGTTTATGGGGTGCAGGGGGCGCAGATACGCAGTATTTT. Translated: CASSLWGAGGADTQYF.

This clonotype was seen more than once but under ten times. The chain links TRBV7-2 to TRBJ2-5; no clear D gene. V lost 5 bases and J 5 bases, leaving 12 bases between the germline ends. There are 13 residues in the CDR3. CDR1 is SGHTA, CDR2 FQGNSA, per germline. CDR3 in DNA: TGTGCCAGCAGCCAATATTTCCGGGAGACCCAGTACTTC. Amino acids: CASSQYFRETQYF. Using reference TRBV7-2 and TRBJ2-5 for the parts outside the CDR3, the full variable domain is GAGVSQSPSNKVTEKGKDVELRCDPISGHTALYWYRQSLGQGLEFLIYFQGNSAPDKSGLPSDRFSAERTGGSVSTLTIQRTQQEDSAVYLCASSQYFRETQYFGPGTRLLVL.

A few counts support this clonotype. The chain recombines TRBV12-3 or TRBV12-4 with TRBJ1-1; maybe TRBD1 (6 bases). Trimming stripped 6 bases from V and 6 bases from J, with 11 bases between. The CDR3 has 12 residues. CDR3 residues: CASSLRQAEAFF. The CDR3 DNA follows: TGTGCCAGCAGCCTTAGACAGGCTGAAGCTTTCTTT.

This clonotype was found a few times. The gene calls are TRBV7-3 and TRBJ2-2; D remains ambiguous. Trimming stripped 5 bases from V and 5 bases from J, with 9 bases between. The CDR3 contains 13 residues. The germline CDR1 and CDR2 sequences are SGHTA and FQGTGA. The CDR3 DNA follows: TGTGCCAGCAGCCCGCTTATGACCGGGGAGCTGTTTTTT. Amino acids: CASSPLMTGELFF.

This clonotype was observed a few times. The genes are TRBV12-3 or TRBV12-4 and TRBJ2-7; D unresolved. The germline V and J ends were trimmed by 7 bases and 0 bases, with 13 bases remaining between them. This CDR3 has 14 amino acids. In DNA, the CDR3 is TGTGCCAGCACCCGTTCCCTGGACTCCTACGAGCAGTACTTC. Its protein is CASTRSLDSYEQYF.

This clonotype was observed a handful of times. V usage is TRBV7-9 and J usage is TRBJ2-5, with 8 bases fitting TRBD2. Germline V lookup: CDR1 SEHNR, CDR2 FQNEAQ (reference sequence). Trimming removed 1 base from V and 2 bases from J; junction bases left unmatched: 9. The CDR3 loop spans 17 amino acids. CDR3 sequence: CASSLGSSGGPQETQYF. In nucleotides, the CDR3 is TGTGCCAGCAGCTTAGGGTCCAGCGGGGGACCTCAAGAGACCCAGTACTTC.

This chain links TRBV10-3 with TRBJ2-5; no clear D. This CDR3 region has 13 residues. Germline V gives CDR1 ENHRY, CDR2 SYGVKD. Trimming left V 8 bases short and J 2 bases short, with 12 bases between. This chain's CDR3 is CAIAGSDQETQYF. CDR3 coding DNA: TGTGCCATCGCCGGTTCCGATCAAGAGACCCAGTACTTC.

This rearrangement joins TRBV12-3 or TRBV12-4 to TRBJ2-1, with 12 nucleotides matching TRBD2. J gave up 4 bases and V 6 bases, and 7 bases lay outside the gene matches. The CDR3 extends over 16 amino acids. CDR3 coding DNA: TGTGCCAGCAGCCCCCTAGCGGGGGGGCTGTACAATGAGCAGTTCTTC. This codes for CASSPLAGGLYNEQFF.

The rearrangement uses TRBV28 and TRBJ2-7; 7 bases align to TRBD2. The CDR3 contains 15 residues. CDR1 MDHEN and CDR2 SYDVKM come from the germline V gene. Trimming removed 5 bases from V and 2 bases from J; junction bases left unmatched: 9. CDR3 amino acids: CASSESGASPYEQYV. DNA of the CDR3: TGTGCCAGCAGTGAAAGCGGGGCCTCACCCTACGAGCAGTACGTC.

Only a few counts were recorded for this clonotype. CDR3 protein: CASSLNGQGDRETQYF. DNA for the CDR3: TGTGCCAGCAGCTTGAATGGGCAGGGCGATCGGGAGACCCAGTACTTC. This sequence joins TRBV7-3 and TRBJ2-5; D possibly corresponds to TRBD1 (5 bases). CDR3 length: 16 amino acids. Germline CDR1 reads SGHTA; CDR2 reads FQGTGA. V was cut by 3 bases and J by 5 bases, with 19 bases left in between.

In its sample, this clonotype was seen a few times. This chain uses TRBV12-3 or TRBV12-4 with TRBJ2-1; D is unresolved. The length of the CDR3 is 13 residues. Trimming pared 7 bases from V and 5 bases from J, leaving 12 bases between. The CDR3 region is CASNWHSNNEQFF. CDR3 nucleotides: TGTGCCAGCAATTGGCATAGCAACAATGAGCAGTTCTTC.

The chain couples TRBV7-9 to TRBJ2-3; 7 bases align to TRBD1. V lost 3 bases, J lost 2 bases, and 5 bases stayed unmatched. Germline CDR1 SEHNR, CDR2 FQNEAQ (reference sequence). This CDR3 spans 15 amino acids. CDR3 sequence (DNA): TGTGCCAGCAGCTTTGGACAGGTTTTCACAGATACGCAGTATTTT. Its translation: CASSFGQVFTDTQYF.

The rearrangement uses TRBV11-2 and TRBJ2-2; D might be TRBD1 (5 bases). Trimming pared 1 base from V and 0 bases from J, leaving 9 bases between. CDR3 length: 16 residues. Germline V gives CDR1 SGHAT, CDR2 FQNNGV. CDR3 sequence (DNA): TGTGCCAGCAGCTTAGGGACACGCGCGAACACCGGGGAGCTGTTTTTT. It translates to CASSLGTRANTGELFF.